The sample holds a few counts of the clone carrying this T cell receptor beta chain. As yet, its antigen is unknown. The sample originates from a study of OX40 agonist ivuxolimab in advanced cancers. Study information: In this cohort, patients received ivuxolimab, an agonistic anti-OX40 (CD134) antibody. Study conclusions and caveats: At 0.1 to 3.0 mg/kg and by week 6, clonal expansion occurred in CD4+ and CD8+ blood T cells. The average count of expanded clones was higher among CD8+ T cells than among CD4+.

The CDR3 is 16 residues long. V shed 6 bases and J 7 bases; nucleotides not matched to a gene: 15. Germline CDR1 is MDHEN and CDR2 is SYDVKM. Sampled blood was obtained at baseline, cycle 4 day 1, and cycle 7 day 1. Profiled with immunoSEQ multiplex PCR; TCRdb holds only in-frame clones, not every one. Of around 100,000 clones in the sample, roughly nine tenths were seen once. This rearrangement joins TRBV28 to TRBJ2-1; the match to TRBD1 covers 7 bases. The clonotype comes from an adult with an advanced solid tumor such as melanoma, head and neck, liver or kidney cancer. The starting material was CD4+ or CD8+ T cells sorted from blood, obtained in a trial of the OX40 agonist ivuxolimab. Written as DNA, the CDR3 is TGTGCCAGCAGAAGCACCCCCCGGGACAGATTAAATGAGCAGTTCTTC. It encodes CASRSTPRDRLNEQFF.